The 26 T cell receptor beta chains below were found in one sample sequenced in a study of blood T cell repertoires in COVID-19. Libraries were prepared by immunoSEQ multiplex PCR; TCRdb keeps only in-frame clonotypes and omits some of them. The table shows a few hundred thousand clones, with roughly 89% occurring only once. Sequencing input: PBMCs or T cells enriched from blood (not recorded which). The receptor set was obtained from a woman between 50 and 59 years old who had been exposed to COVID-19.

This rearrangement joins TRBV18 to TRBJ1-1; 7 bases align to TRBD1. Germline values: CDR1 KGHSH, CDR2 LQKENI. The CDR3 is made up of 18 amino acids. Trimming cost V 2 bases and J 5 bases; bases outside gene matches: 17. The CDR3 region is CASSPTGTVNLGGTEAFF. CDR3 bases: TGTGCCAGCTCACCAACGGGGACAGTCAACTTAGGGGGGACTGAAGCTTTCTTT.

J is TRBJ2-7 and V is TRBV6-5, with D possibly matching TRBD2 (7 bases). The CDR3 has 15 residues. The V end lost 2 bases, the J end lost 4 bases, and 15 bases lay between the germline ends. The germline gives CDR1 MNHEY, CDR2 SVGAGI. The CDR3 reads CASSYGRGIGYEQYF. In DNA form, the CDR3 reads TGTGCCAGCAGTTACGGGAGGGGGATTGGTTACGAGCAGTACTTC.

V gene TRBV18 combines with J gene TRBJ2-1, with D tentatively TRBD1 (5 bases). The CDR3 is made up of 15 amino acids. Germline assignment: CDR1 KGHSH and CDR2 LQKENI. The germline V and J ends were trimmed by 5 bases and 6 bases, with 17 bases remaining between them. The CDR3 coding sequence is TGTGCCAGCTCAGACAGACAGATCTCTATCAATGAGCAGTTCTTC. It translates to CASSDRQISINEQFF.

The rearrangement joins TRBV2 to TRBJ1-5, with D possibly TRBD1 on 5 matching bases. Germline loops: CDR1 SNHLY, CDR2 FYNNEI. The CDR3 consists of 15 residues. V gave up 4 bases and J gave up 4 bases, with 14 bases separating them. CDR3 protein: CASSGQKGRNQPQHF. In DNA form, the CDR3 reads TGTGCCAGCAGTGGACAGAAGGGCCGTAATCAGCCCCAGCATTTT.

The chain carries TRBV5-1 and TRBJ2-4; D may be TRBD2 (6 bases). Trimming pared 4 bases from V and 14 bases from J, leaving 22 bases between. Germline V gene lookup returns CDR1 SGHRS and CDR2 YFSETQ. This CDR3 region has 14 residues. This CDR3 is CASSLGREFRREYF. The CDR3 nucleotides are TGCGCCAGCAGCCTCGGCAGGGAATTTAGGAGGGAGTACTTC. Complete variable domain (other parts from reference TRBV5-1 and TRBJ2-4): KAGVTQTPRYLIKTRGQQVTLSCSPISGHRSVSWYQQTPGQGLQFLFEYFSETQRNKGNFPGRFSGRQFSNSRSEMNVSTLELGDSALYLCASSLGREFRREYFGAGTRLSVL.

The chain uses TRBV2 and TRBJ2-4; D might be TRBD1 (5 bases). The ends were cut back, 0 bases at V and 7 bases at J, with 13 bases in the middle. This CDR3 comprises 15 residues. Germline CDR1 SNHLY, CDR2 FYNNEI. This CDR3 reads CASSEALRQSNIQYF. In DNA, the CDR3 is TGTGCCAGCAGTGAAGCGCTTCGACAGTCGAACATTCAGTACTTC.

Concerning this clone itself: Other DNA sequences in the sample encode the same CDR3. This chain links TRBV5-6 with TRBJ2-5; 8 nucleotides align to TRBD2. J lost 4 bases, V lost 0 bases, and 5 bases had no gene match. The germline CDR1 and CDR2 sequences are SGHDT and YYEEEE. The CDR3 totals 15 residues. CDR3 protein: CASSLVLAGLETQYF. The CDR3 region has the DNA TGTGCCAGCAGCTTGGTTCTAGCGGGTTTAGAGACCCAGTACTTC.

This chain links TRBV5-1 with TRBJ1-5; TRBD1 aligns across 11 bases. CDR3 length equals 17 residues. Germline CDR1 reads SGHRS; CDR2 reads YFSETQ. V shed 4 bases and J 0 bases; nucleotides not matched to a gene: 6. The CDR3 here is CASSRKGQGGSNQPQHF. CDR3 DNA sequence: TGCGCCAGCAGCCGAAAGGGACAGGGGGGTAGCAATCAGCCCCAGCATTTT. Supplemented by reference TRBV5-1 and TRBJ1-5, the full variable domain reads KAGVTQTPRYLIKTRGQQVTLSCSPISGHRSVSWYQQTPGQGLQFLFEYFSETQRNKGNFPGRFSGRQFSNSRSEMNVSTLELGDSALYLCASSRKGQGGSNQPQHFGDGTRLSIL.

The rearrangement uses TRBV10-3 and TRBJ1-4; no reliable D call. CDR1 is ENHRY and CDR2 is SYGVKD in the germline V gene. The V and J ends lost 3 bases and 0 bases respectively, with 5 bases between them. The CDR3 extends over 14 amino acids. This CDR3 is CAISELSTNEKLFF. CDR3 DNA sequence: TGTGCCATCAGTGAACTCTCAACTAATGAAAAACTGTTTTTT.

The chain is built from TRBV14 and TRBJ1-3; unclear D gene. The CDR3 runs to 15 residues. Trimming removed 2 bases at V and 4 bases at J, with 12 bases between. Germline lookup yields CDR1 SGHDN and CDR2 FVKESK. The CDR3 nucleotides read TGTGCCAGCAGCCAAAATACATATTCAGGAAACACCATATATTTT. Protein: CASSQNTYSGNTIYF. Full variable domain (outside the CDR3, taken from reference TRBV14 and TRBJ1-3): EAGVTQFPSHSVIEKGQTVTLRCDPISGHDNLYWYRRVMGKEIKFLLHFVKESKQDESGMPNNRFLAERTGGTYSTLKVQPAELEDSGVYFCASSQNTYSGNTIYFGEGSWLTVV.

This chain uses TRBV7-2 with TRBJ1-3; D gene uncertain. V was trimmed by 5 bases and J by 0 bases, leaving 8 bases between them. The CDR3 runs to 14 residues. The germline gives CDR1 SGHTA, CDR2 FQGNSA. CDR3 loop: CASSTMGSGNTIYF. CDR3 DNA sequence: TGTGCCAGCAGCACTATGGGCTCTGGAAACACCATATATTTT. The full variable domain, with the rest looked up from reference TRBV7-2 and TRBJ1-3, is GAGVSQSPSNKVTEKGKDVELRCDPISGHTALYWYRQSLGQGLEFLIYFQGNSAPDKSGLPSDRFSAERTGGSVSTLTIQRTQQEDSAVYLCASSTMGSGNTIYFGEGSWLTVV.

The V gene is TRBV3-1 (or the pseudogene TRBV3-2), the J gene TRBJ1-2; D gene ambiguous. V was trimmed by 1 base and J by 7 bases, leaving 13 bases between them. Per the germline V gene, CDR1 is LGHDT and CDR2 is YNNKEL (reference sequence). The CDR3 runs 14 residues. The CDR3 coding sequence is TGTGCCAGCAGCCAAGGTGGAGGGTCTGGTGGCTACACCTTC. This encodes CASSQGGGSGGYTF.

This chain uses TRBV5-1 with TRBJ1-2, with unresolved D. The ends were cut back, 4 bases at V and 2 bases at J, with 9 bases in the middle. The germline V gene encodes CDR1 SGHRS and CDR2 YFSETQ. The CDR3 totals 13 residues. In DNA form, the CDR3 reads TGCGCCAGCAGCCTGGGTCGGAACTATGGCTACACCTTC. Translated: CASSLGRNYGYTF.

The chain employs TRBV5-1 and TRBJ1-5; TRBD1 is a possible D gene (5 bases). The CDR3 consists of 15 residues. The V end lost 4 bases, the J end lost 1 base, and 12 bases lay between the germline ends. Germline CDR1 and CDR2: SGHRS and YFSETQ. CDR3 sequence (DNA): TGCGCCAGCAGCCGTGACGGGGGGAGCAATCAGCCCCAGCATTTT. This translates into CASSRDGGSNQPQHF.

The rearrangement uses TRBV5-1 and TRBJ1-4; 7 bases are shared with TRBD1. CDR3 length: 14 amino acids. Germline-derived CDR1 and CDR2 are SGHRS and YFSETQ. The ends lost 0 bases at V and 8 bases at J; junction bases unmatched: 4. The CDR3 here is CASSLGQGPEKLFF. DNA of the CDR3: TGCGCCAGCAGCTTGGGACAGGGCCCAGAAAAACTGTTTTTT.

The chain has TRBV19 and TRBJ1-5; 8 bases fit TRBD1. Losses at the gene ends were 7 bases for V and 3 bases for J; bases not matched to a gene: 5. Per germline, CDR1 LNHDA and CDR2 SQIVND (reference sequence). The CDR3 runs 14 residues. The chain's CDR3 is CASTLTGVNQPQHF. The CDR3 DNA reads as TGTGCCAGTACCTTGACAGGGGTCAATCAGCCCCAGCATTTT.

The chain links TRBV3-1 (or the pseudogene TRBV3-2) to TRBJ2-2; possibly TRBD2 for D (6 bases). Trimming took off 0 bases at V and 7 bases at J, with 15 bases between the two ends. The germline V gene has CDR1 LGHDT and CDR2 YNNKEL (reference sequence). The CDR3 spans 16 residues. DNA for the CDR3: TGTGCCAGCAGCCAAGATAAGGCCCTCGGGAGCGGGGAGCTGTTTTTT. Protein: CASSQDKALGSGELFF.

The chain joins TRBV3-1 (or the pseudogene TRBV3-2) to TRBJ2-7; D may be TRBD1 (6 bases). V shed 5 bases and J shed 7 bases, with 15 bases lying between them. Germline V gene sequence: CDR1 LGHDT, CDR2 YNNKEL (reference sequence). This CDR3 region has 13 residues. The CDR3 region is CASSESTGREQYF. CDR3 in DNA: TGTGCCAGCAGCGAAAGCACAGGGCGGGAGCAGTACTTC.

The rearrangement uses TRBV28 and TRBJ1-6, with 9 bases that match TRBD1. From germline, CDR1 is MDHEN and CDR2 SYDVKM. This CDR3 comprises 15 residues. Trimming at V came to 5 bases and at J to 4 bases, leaving 3 bases not matched to a gene. For the CDR3, the DNA is TGTGCCAGCAGTGCTGACAGGGGGTATAATTCACCCCTCCACTTT. It encodes CASSADRGYNSPLHF.

The CDR3 here is CASSFQGARELFF. For the CDR3, the DNA is TGTGCCAGCAGTTTCCAGGGGGCCCGGGAGCTGTTTTTT. This chain uses TRBV28 with TRBJ2-2; 8 bases fit TRBD1. The CDR3 consists of 13 residues. J gave up 9 bases and V 3 bases, and 3 bases lay outside the gene matches. Per germline, CDR1 MDHEN and CDR2 SYDVKM.

The chain couples TRBV12-3 or TRBV12-4 to TRBJ2-7, with D unresolved. Trimming pared 3 bases from V and 5 bases from J, leaving 8 bases between. This CDR3 region has 12 residues. CDR3 coding DNA: TGTGCCAGCAGTTTGCGGTGGAACGAGCAGTACTTC. This codes for CASSLRWNEQYF.

This clone was recorded once. The chain has TRBV28 and TRBJ2-1, with TRBD1 identical over 7 bases. V gave up 10 bases and J gave up 3 bases; unmatched junction bases: 15. The CDR3 totals 16 residues. Germline V gene data show CDR1 as MDHEN and CDR2 as SYDVKM. CDR3 sequence reads: CATLQGQPALYNEQFF. The CDR3 DNA is TGTGCCACCCTCCAGGGACAGCCTGCACTCTACAATGAGCAGTTCTTC.

The rearrangement joins TRBV6-2 or TRBV6-3 to TRBJ2-2, with 10 bases matching TRBD1. The length of the CDR3 is 16 residues. Trimming cost V 4 bases and J 5 bases; bases outside gene matches: 7. CDR1 is MNHEY, CDR2 SVGEGT, per germline. The CDR3 region is CASSSRDRGRTGELFF. CDR3 coding DNA: TGTGCCAGCAGTTCCAGGGACAGGGGCCGGACCGGGGAGCTGTTTTTT.

The rearrangement links TRBV5-5 to TRBJ2-7, with 9 bases aligning to TRBD1. With V trimmed by 4 bases and J by 1 base, 6 bases remained unmatched. Germline V gives CDR1 SGHKS, CDR2 YYEKEE (reference sequence). CDR3 length: 15 amino acids. CDR3 amino acids: CASSTGQGPSYEQYF. CDR3 coding DNA: TGTGCCAGCAGCACCGGACAGGGGCCATCCTACGAGCAGTACTTC.

V is TRBV30 and J is TRBJ1-5; D is uncertain. Germline values: CDR1 GTSNPN, CDR2 SVGIG (reference sequence). Deletions cut 0 bases from V and 6 bases from J, with 6 bases between. The CDR3 totals 12 residues. The CDR3, as DNA: TGTGCCTGGAGTGTAGGCGGTCAGCCCCAGCATTTT. This encodes CAWSVGGQPQHF.

The chain links TRBV3-1 (or the pseudogene TRBV3-2) to TRBJ1-1; D unresolved. The CDR3 length is 16 residues. Germline V gene data show CDR1 as LGHDT and CDR2 as YNNKEL (reference sequence). Trimming pared 0 bases from V and 6 bases from J, leaving 17 bases between. CDR3 residues: CASSQDALGRRAEAFF. The DNA for the CDR3 is TGTGCCAGCAGCCAAGATGCGCTCGGGCGGCGGGCTGAAGCTTTCTTT.